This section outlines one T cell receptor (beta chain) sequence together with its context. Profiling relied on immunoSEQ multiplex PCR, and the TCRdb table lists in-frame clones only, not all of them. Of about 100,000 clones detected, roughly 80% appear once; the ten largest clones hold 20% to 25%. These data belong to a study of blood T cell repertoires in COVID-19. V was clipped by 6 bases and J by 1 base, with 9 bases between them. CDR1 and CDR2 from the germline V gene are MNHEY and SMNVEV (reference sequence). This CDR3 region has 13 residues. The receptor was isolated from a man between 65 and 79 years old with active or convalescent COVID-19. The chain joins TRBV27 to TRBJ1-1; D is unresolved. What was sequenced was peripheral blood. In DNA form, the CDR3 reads TGTGCCAGCAGGCTCGACTCGAACACTGAAGCTTTCTTT. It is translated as CASRLDSNTEAFF.